This T cell receptor beta chain was recovered during a study of shared clonotypes between healthy human individuals. General observations from the study: How much donors shared clonotypes was expected to be affected by sequencing depth. Tissue TCR repertoires likely differ from these blood-only repertoires. On the whole, naive subsets had larger estimated richness than memory subsets had.

Clones were read by immunoSEQ multiplex PCR, and TCRdb kept only the in-frame ones, dropping some. This sample yields 2 million to 2.5 million clones, of which under 95% are seen a single time; more than 0.35% belongs to the top ten. The germline gives CDR1 SGHTA, CDR2 FQGNSA. The CDR3 totals 14 residues. Trimming pared 8 bases from V and 0 bases from J, leaving 11 bases between. With regard to this clone: Its matching antigen is unknown.

The chain couples TRBV7-2 to TRBJ1-3; D remains unclear. Sequenced sample: naive CD4+ T cells from PBMCs. Described subset: CD45RA+ positively selected. The clonotype was recovered from a man younger than 30 in good health. Some clones in this sample may be carry-over from other donors' samples. CDR3 sequence reads: CASAPFVSGNTIYF. The CDR3 DNA is TGTGCCAGCGCCCCCTTTGTCTCTGGAAACACCATATATTTT. The full variable domain, completed using reference TRBV7-2 and TRBJ1-3, is GAGVSQSPSNKVTEKGKDVELRCDPISGHTALYWYRQSLGQGLEFLIYFQGNSAPDKSGLPSDRFSAERTGGSVSTLTIQRTQQEDSAVYLCASAPFVSGNTIYFGEGSWLTVV.